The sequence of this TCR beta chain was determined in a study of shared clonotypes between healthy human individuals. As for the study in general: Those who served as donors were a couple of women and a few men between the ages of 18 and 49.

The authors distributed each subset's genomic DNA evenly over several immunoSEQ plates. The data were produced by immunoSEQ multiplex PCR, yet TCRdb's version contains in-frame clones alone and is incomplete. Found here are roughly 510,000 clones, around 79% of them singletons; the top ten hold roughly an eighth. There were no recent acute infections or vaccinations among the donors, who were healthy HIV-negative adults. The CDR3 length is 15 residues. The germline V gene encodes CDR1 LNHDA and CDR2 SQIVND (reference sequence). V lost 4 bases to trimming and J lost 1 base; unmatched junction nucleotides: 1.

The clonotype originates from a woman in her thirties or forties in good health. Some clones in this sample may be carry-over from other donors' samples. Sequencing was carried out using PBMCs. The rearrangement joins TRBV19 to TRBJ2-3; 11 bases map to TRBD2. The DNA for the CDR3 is TGTGCCAGTAGTAAGGGACTAGCGGGCACAGATACGCAGTATTTT. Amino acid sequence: CASSKGLAGTDTQYF.